This T cell receptor (beta chain) was observed in a study of T cells in Graves' hyperthyroidism and ophthalmopathy. This clonotype was found many times. Amplification of TCR beta CDR3 regions used RNA as the template. HTBI primers were employed in a first-round RT-PCR of the TCR CDR3. Using its own MiXCR run on the multiplex PCR reads, TCRdb lists one record per CDR3 protein. The sample yields roughly 600,000 distinct CDR3 sequences, more than 14% seen once. V lost 6 bases, J lost 2 bases, and 11 bases lay in between. The CDR3 has 13 amino acids. This receptor was identified in a woman aged 50 to 60 with Graves' ophthalmopathy. The chain carries TRBV12-3 or TRBV12-4 and TRBJ2-7, with a tentative D call TRBD2 (6 bases). Sequenced input: blood. The CDR3 reads CASRPGVAYEQYF. DNA of the CDR3: TGTGCCAGCAGACCGGGGGTCGCCTACGAGCAGTACTTC.